This T cell receptor (beta chain) was documented in a study of shared T cell receptors in the human thymus. V lost 4 bases to trimming and J lost 5 bases; unmatched junction nucleotides: 14. This CDR3 is built from 16 residues. Germline V gene sequence: CDR1 SGHTA, CDR2 FQGNSA. The data were produced by immunoSEQ multiplex PCR, yet TCRdb's version contains in-frame clones alone and is incomplete. The sample includes roughly 550,000 clones, roughly 74% of them seen just once. This sample was also put to use in a study of human thymus T cells. That work contributes: Donation was from healthy Finnish infants who were having corrective surgery that addressed congenital heart defects. Resections removed during corrective heart surgery provided the thymus tissue used. Biased V and J segment usage appeared in thymus and peripheral blood. Highly overlapping thymic repertoires among unrelated individuals were reported in related research.

The V gene is TRBV7-2, the J gene TRBJ2-7, with 7 bases aligning to TRBD2. The clonotype comes from a boy less than two years old with a congenital heart defect. Sample: thymocytes. The CDR3 is CASSSTREGGPHEQYF. DNA of the CDR3: TGTGCCAGCAGCTCGACGAGGGAGGGAGGGCCCCACGAGCAGTACTTC. The full variable domain, in which reference TRBV7-2 and TRBJ2-7 provide the parts outside the CDR3, is GAGVSQSPSNKVTEKGKDVELRCDPISGHTALYWYRQSLGQGLEFLIYFQGNSAPDKSGLPSDRFSAERTGGSVSTLTIQRTQQEDSAVYLCASSSTREGGPHEQYFGPGTRLTVT.